This TCR beta chain is from a study of OX40 agonist ivuxolimab in advanced cancers. Across the study: Patients were dosed intravenously with ivuxolimab at 0.01 to 10 mg/kg every 2 weeks.

It was autoimmune disease history or systemic immunosuppression that excluded patients. Points from the study as a whole: Researchers report that CD8+ T cells had, on average, more expanded clones than CD4+.

Note on this clone: What it binds is not known.

CDR3 length equals 15 residues. The ends were cut back, 1 base at V and 3 bases at J, with 12 bases in the middle. From germline, CDR1 is SEHNR and CDR2 FQNEAQ (reference sequence). Method: immunoSEQ multiplex PCR; TCRdb's copy keeps in-frame clones and lacks some. The sample includes about 100,000 clones, approximately 90% of them seen just once. This material consisted of CD4+ or CD8+ T cells sorted from blood, taken in a trial of the OX40 agonist ivuxolimab. This chain connects TRBV7-9 to TRBJ2-5, with D possibly being TRBD1 or TRBD2 (5 bases each). The sequence derives from an adult with an advanced solid tumor such as melanoma, head and neck, liver or kidney cancer. CDR3 sequence (DNA): TGTGCCAGCAGCTTAGTTGGGTGGGGGAAAGAGACCCAGTACTTC. This codes for CASSLVGWGKETQYF. Full variable domain (missing parts from reference TRBV7-9 and TRBJ2-5): DTGVSQNPRHKITKRGQNVTFRCDPISEHNRLYWYRQTLGQGPEFLTYFQNEAQLEKSRLLSDRFSAERPKGSFSTLEIQRTEQGDSAMYLCASSLVGWGKETQYFGPGTRLLVL.